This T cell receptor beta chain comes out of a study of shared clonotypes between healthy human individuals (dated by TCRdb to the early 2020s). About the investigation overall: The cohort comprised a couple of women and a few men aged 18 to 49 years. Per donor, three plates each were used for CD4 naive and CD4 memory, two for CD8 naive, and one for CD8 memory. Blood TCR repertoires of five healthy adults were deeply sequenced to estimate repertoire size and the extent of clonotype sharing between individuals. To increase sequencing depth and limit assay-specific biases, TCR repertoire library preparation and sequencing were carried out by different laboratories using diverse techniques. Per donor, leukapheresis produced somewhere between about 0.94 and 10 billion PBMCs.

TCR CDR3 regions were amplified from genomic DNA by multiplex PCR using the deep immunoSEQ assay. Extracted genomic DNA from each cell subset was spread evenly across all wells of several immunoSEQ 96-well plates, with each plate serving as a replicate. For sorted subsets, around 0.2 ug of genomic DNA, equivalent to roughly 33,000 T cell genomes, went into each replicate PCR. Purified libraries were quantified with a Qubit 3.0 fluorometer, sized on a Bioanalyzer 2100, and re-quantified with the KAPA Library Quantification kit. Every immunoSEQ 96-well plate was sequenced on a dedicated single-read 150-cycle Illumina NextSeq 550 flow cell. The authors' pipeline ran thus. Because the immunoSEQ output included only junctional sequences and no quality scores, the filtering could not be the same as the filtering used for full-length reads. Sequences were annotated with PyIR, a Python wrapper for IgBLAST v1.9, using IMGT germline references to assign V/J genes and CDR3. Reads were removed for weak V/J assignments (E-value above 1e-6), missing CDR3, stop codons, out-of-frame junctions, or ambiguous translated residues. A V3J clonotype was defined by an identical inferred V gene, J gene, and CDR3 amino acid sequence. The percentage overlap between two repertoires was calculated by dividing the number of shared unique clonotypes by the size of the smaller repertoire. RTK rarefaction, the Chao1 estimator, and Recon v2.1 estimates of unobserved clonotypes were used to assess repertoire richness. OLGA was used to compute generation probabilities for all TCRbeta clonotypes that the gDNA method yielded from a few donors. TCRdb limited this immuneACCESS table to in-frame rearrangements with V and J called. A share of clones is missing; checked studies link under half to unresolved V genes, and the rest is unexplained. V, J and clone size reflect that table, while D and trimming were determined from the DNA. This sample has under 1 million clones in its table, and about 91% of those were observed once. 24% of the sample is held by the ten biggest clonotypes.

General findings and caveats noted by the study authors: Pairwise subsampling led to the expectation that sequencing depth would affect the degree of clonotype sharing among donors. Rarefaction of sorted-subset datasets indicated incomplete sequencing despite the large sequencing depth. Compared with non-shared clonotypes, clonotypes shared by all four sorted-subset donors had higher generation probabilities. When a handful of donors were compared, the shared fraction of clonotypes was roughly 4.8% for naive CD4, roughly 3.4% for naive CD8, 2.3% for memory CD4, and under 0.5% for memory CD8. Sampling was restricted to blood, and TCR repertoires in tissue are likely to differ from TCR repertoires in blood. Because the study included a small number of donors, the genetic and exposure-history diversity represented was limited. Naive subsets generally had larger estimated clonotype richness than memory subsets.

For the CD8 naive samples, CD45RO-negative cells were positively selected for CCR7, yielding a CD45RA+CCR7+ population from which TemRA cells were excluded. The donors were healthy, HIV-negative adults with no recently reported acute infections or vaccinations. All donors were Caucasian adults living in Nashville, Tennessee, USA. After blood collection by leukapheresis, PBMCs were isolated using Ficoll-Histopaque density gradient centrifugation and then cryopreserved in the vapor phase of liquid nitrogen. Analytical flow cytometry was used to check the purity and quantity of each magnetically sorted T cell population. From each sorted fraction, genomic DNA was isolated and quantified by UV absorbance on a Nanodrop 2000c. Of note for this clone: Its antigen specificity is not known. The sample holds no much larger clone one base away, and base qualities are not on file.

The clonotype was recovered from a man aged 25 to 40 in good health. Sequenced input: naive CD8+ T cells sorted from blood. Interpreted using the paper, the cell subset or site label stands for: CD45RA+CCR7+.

The nucleotide sequence reads TGTGCCAGCAGCTTGGAAGGGCCCACTGAAGCTTTCTTT. It is translated as CASSLEGPTEAFF. This sequence uses TRBV5-6 and TRBJ1-1, with the D gene uncertain. The CDR1 and CDR2 encoded by the germline V gene are SGHDT and YYEEEE. The CDR3 sequence holds 13 residues, the cysteine and phenylalanine included. This entry keeps only the CDR3 DNA: 39 bases, framed from base 1. V is shortened by 0 bases, J by 4 bases, and the region joining them spans 7 bases.